The 26 T cell receptor beta chains listed next were all sequenced from one sample in a study of CD8 T cells in Susac syndrome. With random hexamers, roughly 0.5 to 1 ug RNA was reverse transcribed. One entry per CDR3 protein, called by TCRdb with MiXCR from the immunoSEQ multiplex PCR reads. The sample has around 53,000 distinct CDR3 sequences, around 93% seen once. The specimen sequenced was CD8+ T cells from PBMCs. Receptors originate from a human donor with Susac syndrome.

The chain uses TRBV15 and TRBJ2-2; D uncertain. Trimming pared 3 bases from V and 7 bases from J, leaving 12 bases between. The CDR3 has 14 residues. Germline assignment: CDR1 LNHNV and CDR2 YYDKDF (reference sequence). The CDR3 loop is CATSSIVGRGELFF. DNA for the CDR3: TGTGCCACCAGCAGCATAGTTGGGCGCGGGGAGCTGTTTTTT.

V is TRBV10-3 and J is TRBJ1-5; D is unresolved. Germline assignment: CDR1 ENHRY and CDR2 SYGVKD. V lost 0 bases, J lost 2 bases, and 5 bases lay in between. CDR3 length: 14 residues. DNA for the CDR3: TGTGCCATCAGTGAGTCGCCAGGCAATCAGCCCCAGCATTTT. The encoded protein is CAISESPGNQPQHF.

This CDR3 is CASSVEVRSSSTDTQYF. Here the CDR3 DNA reads TGTGCCAGCAGCGTAGAGGTCCGGTCCTCTAGCACAGATACGCAGTATTTT. The chain joins TRBV9 to TRBJ2-3; no firm D call. With 0 bases removed from V and 0 bases from J, the gap between germline ends came to 14 bases. Germline assignment: CDR1 SGDLS and CDR2 YYNGEE. CDR3 length equals 17 residues.

CDR3 sequence reads: CSVEIGLGTYTF. The CDR3 DNA reads as TGCAGCGTTGAAATCGGCCTCGGAACCTACACCTTC. V gene TRBV29-1 combines with J gene TRBJ1-2; D remains ambiguous. The CDR3 sequence is 12 residues long. V was clipped by 2 bases and J by 10 bases, with 14 bases between them. Germline V gives CDR1 SQVTM, CDR2 ANQGSEA.

The chain has TRBV12-5 and TRBJ1-1; the D is unclear. This CDR3 is built from 11 residues. Trimming took off 7 bases at V and 7 bases at J, with 10 bases between the two ends. CDR1 and CDR2 from the germline V gene are LGHNT and FRNRAP. This chain's CDR3 is CASAVPNEAFF. CDR3 nucleotide sequence: TGTGCTAGTGCCGTTCCAAATGAAGCTTTCTTT. Full variable domain (missing parts from reference TRBV12-5 and TRBJ1-1): DARVTQTPRHKVTEMGQEVTMRCQPILGHNTVFWYRQTMMQGLELLAYFRNRAPLDDSGMPKDRFSAEMPDATLATLKIQPSEPRDSAVYFCASAVPNEAFFGQGTRLTVV.

V is TRBV29-1 and J is TRBJ1-2; 7 bases are shared with TRBD1. J gave up 8 bases and V 4 bases, and 13 bases lay outside the gene matches. Germline assignment: CDR1 SQVTM and CDR2 ANQGSEA. The CDR3 is 14 residues long. The CDR3 sequence: CSVVGNRGAWGYTF. The CDR3 bases are TGCAGCGTTGTAGGAAACAGGGGAGCCTGGGGCTACACCTTC.

The chain joins TRBV7-8 to TRBJ1-5; no reliable D call. Germline CDR1 reads SGHVS; CDR2 reads FQNEAQ. The V end was cut by 2 bases, the J end by 5 bases, with 16 bases between. The CDR3 spans 16 residues. The DNA for the CDR3 is TGTGCCAGCAGCTTAACCACAACGGACGGATATCAGCCCCAGCATTTT. It specifies CASSLTTTDGYQPQHF.

The chain couples TRBV28 to TRBJ2-5; TRBD1 aligns across 9 bases. Germline CDR1 MDHEN, CDR2 SYDVKM. Trimming cost V 2 bases and J 5 bases; bases outside gene matches: 9. The CDR3 spans 16 residues. CDR3 amino acids: CASSLVGTGFGETQYF. In nucleotides, the CDR3 is TGTGCCAGCAGTTTAGTCGGGACAGGGTTTGGGGAGACCCAGTACTTC.

This chain links TRBV7-3 with TRBJ2-1; TRBD2 aligns across 10 bases. CDR3 length: 13 amino acids. V shed 5 bases, J shed 10 bases, and the junction held 5 bases outside the gene matches. Germline V CDR1 and CDR2: SGHTA, FQGTGA. CDR3 sequence (DNA): TGTGCCAGCAGCCCACGTAGCGGGGGGGAGCAGTTCTTC. Protein: CASSPRSGGEQFF.

This clonotype is a singleton in its sample. The chain links TRBV4-1 to TRBJ1-2; perhaps TRBD1 as D (5 bases). The CDR3 length is 15 residues. Germline lookup yields CDR1 MGHRA and CDR2 YSYEKL. The V and J ends lost 6 bases and 1 base respectively, with 15 bases between them. CDR3 in amino acids: CASRSPGGNNYGYTF. CDR3 nucleotide sequence: TGCGCCAGCAGATCTCCGGGGGGAAATAACTATGGCTACACCTTC.

The CDR3 sequence is CASSDGTGFYEQYF. The DNA of the CDR3 is TGTGCCAGCAGCGACGGGACAGGGTTCTACGAGCAGTACTTC. The chain has TRBV7-9 and TRBJ2-7, with TRBD1 identical over 9 bases. CDR3 length equals 14 residues. The V and J ends lost 5 bases and 3 bases, in that order; junction bases with no gene match: 5. The germline CDR1 and CDR2 sequences are SEHNR and FQNEAQ (reference sequence). Full variable domain (outside the CDR3, taken from reference TRBV7-9 and TRBJ2-7): DTGVSQNPRHKITKRGQNVTFRCDPISEHNRLYWYRQTLGQGPEFLTYFQNEAQLEKSRLLSDRFSAERPKGSFSTLEIQRTEQGDSAMYLCASSDGTGFYEQYFGPGTRLTVT.

V usage is TRBV12-3 or TRBV12-4 and J usage is TRBJ1-5, with unresolved D. CDR3 length: 15 amino acids. V lost 6 bases and J 4 bases, leaving 16 bases between the germline ends. The CDR3: CASRAGRLGNQPQHF. The CDR3 DNA sequence: TGTGCCAGCAGGGCAGGACGCCTTGGGAATCAGCCCCAGCATTTT.

The chain employs TRBV7-9 and TRBJ1-6, with 7 bases fitting TRBD1. J was trimmed by 10 bases and V by 7 bases; bases with no gene match: 16. From germline, CDR1 is SEHNR and CDR2 FQNEAQ (reference sequence). The CDR3 contains 16 residues. Written as DNA, the CDR3 is TGTGCCAGCACACCTCCGTTTACAGGGGCGAAGTCACCCCTCCACTTT. Residues: CASTPPFTGAKSPLHF.

This sequence joins TRBV4-3 and TRBJ1-6, with unresolved D. V was clipped by 0 bases and J by 10 bases, with 7 bases between them. CDR1 and CDR2 from the germline V gene are LGHNA and YSLEER. This CDR3 has 13 amino acids. In DNA, the CDR3 is TGCGCCAGCAGCCAAGATGTGTTGTCACCCCTCCACTTT. It specifies CASSQDVLSPLHF.

The chain uses TRBV3-1 and TRBJ2-6; D is possibly TRBD1 (5 bases). The V gene lost 4 bases and the J gene lost 3 bases, with 13 bases spanning the gap. The length of the CDR3 is 16 residues. Per the germline V gene, CDR1 is LGHDT and CDR2 is YNNKEL (reference sequence). CDR3 sequence reads: CASSPERQIGANVLTF. CDR3 DNA: TGTGCCAGCAGCCCCGAAAGACAGATTGGGGCCAACGTCCTGACTTTC. Variable domain in full (rest from reference TRBV3-1 and TRBJ2-6): DTAVSQTPKYLVTQMGNDKSIKCEQNLGHDTMYWYKQDSKKFLKIMFSYNNKELIINETVPNRFSPKSPDKAHLNLHINSLELGDSAVYFCASSPERQIGANVLTFGAGSRLTVL.

The chain uses TRBV5-6 and TRBJ1-2; 8 bases map to TRBD1. From germline, CDR1 is SGHDT and CDR2 YYEEEE. Losses at the gene ends were 4 bases for V and 8 bases for J; bases not matched to a gene: 16. The CDR3 consists of 16 residues. CDR3 DNA: TGTGCCAGCAGCCCCGGACAGGGATTTTTGGCTTGGGGCTACACCTTC. This translates into CASSPGQGFLAWGYTF.

This clonotype was seen a handful of times. The V call is TRBV6-5, the J call TRBJ2-7, with 9 bases lining up with TRBD2. The CDR3 runs to 14 residues. Germline V gene data show CDR1 as MNHEY and CDR2 as SVGAGI. V was pared by 3 bases and J by 5 bases, with 5 bases of the junction left unmatched. The CDR3 loop reads CASSYGTSWNEQYF. The CDR3 DNA follows: TGTGCCAGCAGTTATGGGACTAGCTGGAACGAGCAGTACTTC.

V usage is TRBV5-6 and J usage is TRBJ1-6; D call uncertain. The CDR3 covers 12 residues. The V gene's germline CDR1 is SGHDT and CDR2 YYEEEE. V was trimmed by 1 base and J by 9 bases, leaving 5 bases between them. CDR3 region: CASSLSVSPLHF. The DNA of the CDR3 is TGTGCCAGCAGCTTGTCCGTTTCACCCCTCCACTTT. The full variable domain, completed using reference TRBV5-6 and TRBJ1-6, is DAGVTQSPTHLIKTRGQQVTLRCSPKSGHDTVSWYQQALGQGPQFIFQYYEEEERQRGNFPDRFSGHQFPNYSSELNVNALLLGDSALYLCASSLSVSPLHFGNGTRLTVT.

The chain recombines TRBV14 with TRBJ2-1; TRBD1 agrees at 10 bases. Germline-derived CDR1 and CDR2 are SGHDN and FVKESK. This CDR3 spans 13 amino acids. J gave up 7 bases and V 4 bases, and 1 base lay outside the gene matches. In DNA form, the CDR3 reads TGTGCCAGCAGCCGGACAGGGGGAAATGAGCAGTTCTTC. This encodes CASSRTGGNEQFF.

The chain uses TRBV4-2 and TRBJ1-2, with a weak D call TRBD1 (5 bases). CDR3 length: 15 residues. Germline V gene sequence: CDR1 LGHNA, CDR2 YNFKEQ. V lost 1 base and J lost 4, with 13 bases in between. CDR3 protein: CASSQGTPLPYGYTF. The DNA of the CDR3 is TGTGCCAGCAGCCAAGGGACACCTCTGCCCTATGGCTACACCTTC.

The rearrangement links TRBV7-2 to TRBJ2-7; no definite D call. Trimming took off 3 bases at V and 2 bases at J, with 8 bases between the two ends. CDR3 length equals 13 residues. CDR1 is SGHTA and CDR2 is FQGNSA in the germline V gene. The CDR3 spells CASSFTKTYEQYF. CDR3 nucleotide sequence: TGTGCCAGCAGCTTTACCAAGACCTACGAGCAGTACTTC. Filled out from reference TRBV7-2 and TRBJ2-7, the complete variable domain reads GAGVSQSPSNKVTEKGKDVELRCDPISGHTALYWYRQSLGQGLEFLIYFQGNSAPDKSGLPSDRFSAERTGGSVSTLTIQRTQQEDSAVYLCASSFTKTYEQYFGPGTRLTVT.

The chain carries TRBV29-1 and TRBJ2-2; D gene uncertain. V dropped 1 base and J dropped 1 base, with 7 bases sitting between them. Per germline, CDR1 SQVTM and CDR2 ANQGSEA. The CDR3 contains 14 residues. The chain's CDR3 is CSVEVAGNTGELFF. CDR3 nucleotides: TGCAGCGTTGAAGTGGCAGGGAACACCGGGGAGCTGTTTTTT.

The V and J genes are TRBV21-1 and TRBJ2-3; the table's D call TRBD2 went unverified against the DNA. TRBV21-1 is noted as a pseudogene. The CDR3 runs 14 residues. The CDR3 DNA reads as TGTGCCAGCAGCATTGGCGGGTCGGCAGATACGCAGTATTTT. This gives the protein CASSIGGSADTQYF.

This clonotype was counted a single time. The chain uses TRBV2 and TRBJ1-5; no clear D. The CDR3 totals 15 residues. Per the germline V gene, CDR1 is SNHLY and CDR2 is FYNNEI. With 0 bases removed from V and 7 bases from J, the gap between germline ends came to 13 bases. In DNA, the CDR3 is TGTGCCAGCAGTGAAGCAGGTTCGGGGAGACAGCCCCAGCATTTT. It is translated as CASSEAGSGRQPQHF.

The chain carries TRBV14 and TRBJ2-3; possibly TRBD2 for D (6 bases). Germline V gene sequence: CDR1 SGHDN, CDR2 FVKESK. V dropped 2 bases and J dropped 0 bases, with 9 bases sitting between them. CDR3 length equals 15 residues. CDR3 sequence: CASSQRGRSTDTQYF. The CDR3 DNA sequence: TGTGCCAGCAGCCAACGGGGGAGGAGCACAGATACGCAGTATTTT.

The J gene is TRBJ1-1, the V gene TRBV20-1; D possibly corresponds to TRBD1 (6 bases). The CDR3 length is 20 residues. The germline V gene has CDR1 DFQATT and CDR2 SNEGSKA (reference sequence). The germline V and J ends were trimmed by 6 bases and 5 bases, with 37 bases remaining between them. The CDR3 DNA sequence: TGCAGTGCCGTTCCCCTCAGTTGGGGAGGGGGAGATGTTTTGAGAACTGAAGCTTTCTTT. Protein: CSAVPLSWGGGDVLRTEAFF.